This T cell receptor (beta chain) stems from a study of blood T cell repertoires in COVID-19. The overall study: Donors in the United States, Italy and Spain gave samples during acute or convalescent COVID-19. Sources were T cells, B-cell-depleted T cells, or PBMCs; the material itself was cDNA or gDNA.

The authors' processing: Estimates of nucleated cell counts were drawn from the amplification of reference gene primers. The repertoire was sequenced with immunoSEQ multiplex PCR; TCRdb's copy has only in-frame clones and lacks some. V, J and clone size are those of that table, while D and trimming were read from the DNA. Here the sample spans some 26,000 clones, around 90% being singletons. V was pared by 4 bases and J by 8 bases, with 8 bases between. Germline V gives CDR1 MGHDK, CDR2 SYGVNS. This CDR3 has 12 amino acids. The chain recombines TRBV25-1 with TRBJ1-4, with D tentatively TRBD1 (6 bases). Material: peripheral blood. This clonotype was sampled from a human donor in a cohort sampled during active COVID-19. The CDR3 sequence is CASSVTGEKLFF. CDR3 coding DNA: TGTGCCAGCAGTGTCACAGGGGAAAAACTGTTTTTT.